These 25 T cell receptor beta chains were all obtained from the same sample, sequenced in a study of T cells and copy number aberrations in small-cell lung cancer (dated by TCRdb to the early 2020s). Preparation of the library involved the immunoSEQ multiplex PCR assay. Not all clones reach the TCRdb copy of this immuneACCESS table, which keeps in-frame sequences only. Checked studies attribute under half of the gap to unresolved V genes and leave the rest unexplained. In this sample the table shows 900 to 1,200 clones, around nine tenths of which occur a single time. The top ten constitute 5.5% to 7.5% of the sample. Source material: tumor tissue. Source of these receptors: a man in his 60s with small cell lung cancer.

This rearrangement joins TRBV6-1 to TRBJ2-3; no definite D call. The length of the CDR3 is 14 residues. V was cut by 3 bases and J by 0 bases, with 7 bases left in between. Per the germline V gene, CDR1 is MNHNS and CDR2 is SASEGT. The CDR3 loop reads CASSDPLSTDTQYF. The CDR3 DNA reads as TGTGCCAGCAGTGACCCCCTTAGCACAGATACGCAGTATTTT.

This chain connects TRBV7-9 to TRBJ1-3; D is possibly TRBD1 (5 bases). Germline CDR1 reads SEHNR; CDR2 reads FQNEAQ (reference sequence). The V and J ends lost 1 base and 2 bases respectively, with 6 bases between them. The CDR3 consists of 14 residues. The CDR3 is CASSLEGTGNTIYF. Written as DNA, the CDR3 is TGTGCCAGCAGCTTAGAGGGGACTGGAAACACCATATATTTT.

The chain uses TRBV18 and TRBJ2-3; D is unresolved. Germline CDR1 reads KGHSH; CDR2 reads LQKENI. Deletions cut 2 bases from V and 6 bases from J, with 18 bases between. This CDR3 comprises 16 residues. The CDR3 DNA sequence: TGTGCCAGCTCACCATTAGGTAGGGCGGCGTGGGATACGCAGTATTTT. Amino acid sequence: CASSPLGRAAWDTQYF.

This clone is a singleton in its sample. V usage is TRBV5-6 and J usage is TRBJ1-3, with TRBD1 matching 11 bases. Per the germline V gene, CDR1 is SGHDT and CDR2 is YYEEEE. The V segment lost 4 bases and the J segment 4 bases; nucleotides outside the gene matches: 10. CDR3 length: 17 residues. This CDR3 reads CASSVSGTGGVGNTIYF. CDR3 DNA sequence: TGTGCCAGCAGCGTTTCCGGGACAGGGGGTGTCGGAAACACCATATATTTT. Using reference TRBV5-6 and TRBJ1-3 for the parts outside the CDR3, the full variable domain is DAGVTQSPTHLIKTRGQQVTLRCSPKSGHDTVSWYQQALGQGPQFIFQYYEEEERQRGNFPDRFSGHQFPNYSSELNVNALLLGDSALYLCASSVSGTGGVGNTIYFGEGSWLTVV.

The rearrangement uses TRBV2 and TRBJ2-3, with no clear D. The V gene's germline CDR1 is SNHLY and CDR2 FYNNEI. The CDR3 is 14 amino acids. V dropped 7 bases and J dropped 0 bases, with 11 bases sitting between them. The CDR3 loop is CASTTRRSTDTQYF. Here the CDR3 DNA reads TGTGCCAGCACCACCAGGCGTAGCACAGATACGCAGTATTTT.

The chain combines TRBV11-2 with TRBJ2-1, with 7 bases matching TRBD2. Germline lookup yields CDR1 SGHAT and CDR2 FQNNGV. The length of the CDR3 is 16 residues. J was trimmed by 7 bases and V by 5 bases; bases with no gene match: 14. The CDR3 nucleotides are TGTGCCAGCAGCACGACCCGCGGAGCGGGGTATAATGAGCAGTTCTTC. It is translated as CASSTTRGAGYNEQFF.

The V and J genes are TRBV13 and TRBJ2-5, with 8 nucleotides matching TRBD2. The V gene end was trimmed by 1 base and the J gene end by 4 bases; junction bases not matched to a gene: 2. The CDR3 runs to 14 residues. Germline-derived CDR1 and CDR2 are PRHDT and FYEKMQ (reference sequence). The CDR3 sequence: CASSLALAGETQYF. CDR3 nucleotide sequence: TGTGCCAGCAGCTTAGCGCTAGCGGGAGAGACCCAGTACTTC.

This clone is a singleton in its sample. This chain uses TRBV5-1 with TRBJ2-7; D is uncertain. Germline-derived CDR1 and CDR2 are SGHRS and YFSETQ. This CDR3 is built from 14 residues. V was cut by 4 bases and J by 2 bases, with 13 bases left in between. The CDR3 reads CASSPEVAPYEQYF. CDR3 coding DNA: TGCGCCAGCAGCCCAGAAGTGGCTCCCTACGAGCAGTACTTC. The variable domain in full, completed from reference TRBV5-1 and TRBJ2-7, reads KAGVTQTPRYLIKTRGQQVTLSCSPISGHRSVSWYQQTPGQGLQFLFEYFSETQRNKGNFPGRFSGRQFSNSRSEMNVSTLELGDSALYLCASSPEVAPYEQYFGPGTRLTVT.

This clone was observed a few times. This sequence joins TRBV10-3 and TRBJ2-2; 7 bases line up with TRBD2. Per the germline V gene, CDR1 is ENHRY and CDR2 is SYGVKD. V gave up 4 bases and J gave up 5 bases; unmatched junction bases: 4. This CDR3 comprises 14 residues. This CDR3 reads CAISVAGETGELFF. CDR3 sequence (DNA): TGTGCCATCAGTGTGGCGGGAGAAACCGGGGAGCTGTTTTTT.

The J gene is TRBJ2-3, the V gene TRBV4-1, with 11 positions matching TRBD1. Germline V gene data show CDR1 as MGHRA and CDR2 as YSYEKL. V trimming: 7 bases; J trimming: 4 bases; junction bases outside the gene matches: 4. This CDR3 has 14 amino acids. Written as DNA, the CDR3 is TGCGCCAGCAACCAGGGACAGGGGGCAGATACGCAGTATTTT. It encodes CASNQGQGADTQYF.

About this clone itself: The missing conserved phenylalanine or tryptophan at the end of this CDR3 makes a read error likely. This chain links TRBV20-1 with TRBJ1-2, with no clear D. Germline V gene sequence: CDR1 DFQATT, CDR2 SNEGSKA (reference sequence). Deletions cut 3 bases from V and 4 bases from J, with 6 bases between. CDR3 size: 11 residues. CDR3 DNA sequence: TGCAGTGCTAGGGCAGTCTATGGCTACACCCTC. Translated, it gives CSARAVYGYTL.

In nucleotides, the CDR3 is TGTGCCAGCGGGACTAGCGGGAGCAATGAGCAGTTCTTC. Residues: CASGTSGSNEQFF. J is TRBJ2-1 and V is TRBV6-5; 14 bases align to TRBD2. Per the germline V gene, CDR1 is MNHEY and CDR2 is SVGAGI. The CDR3 has 13 residues. V was clipped by 8 bases and J by 6 bases; unmatched bases: 0.

This clone occurred a few times. V and J are TRBV27 and TRBJ1-2, with 7 bases lining up with TRBD1. The CDR3 covers 16 residues. V shed 6 bases and J 0 bases; nucleotides not matched to a gene: 10. The germline gives CDR1 MNHEY, CDR2 SMNVEV (reference sequence). CDR3 loop: CASRRTGKLTNYGYTF. The CDR3, as DNA: TGTGCCAGCAGACGGACAGGAAAGCTAACTAACTATGGCTACACCTTC.

The V gene is TRBV13, the J gene TRBJ2-2, with TRBD2 matching 11 bases. V lost 0 bases to trimming and J lost 8 bases; unmatched junction nucleotides: 2. CDR1 and CDR2 (germline): PRHDT, FYEKMQ (reference sequence). This CDR3 is built from 15 residues. CDR3 region: CASSLGLAGAGELFF. CDR3 sequence (DNA): TGTGCCAGCAGCTTAGGACTAGCGGGAGCAGGGGAGCTGTTTTTT.

The V and J genes are TRBV5-1 and TRBJ1-1; 7 bases match TRBD1. The V and J ends lost 5 bases and 3 bases, in that order; junction bases with no gene match: 4. This CDR3 is 13 amino acids long. Per germline, CDR1 SGHRS and CDR2 YFSETQ. This CDR3 is CASRRGQDTEAFF. The CDR3, as DNA: TGCGCCAGCAGAAGGGGGCAAGACACTGAAGCTTTCTTT.

This chain connects TRBV7-3 to TRBJ2-1, with 11 positions matching TRBD1. The length of the CDR3 is 14 residues. The trim removed 5 bases at V and 7 bases at J, leaving 4 bases unmatched. Germline-derived CDR1 and CDR2 are SGHTA and FQGTGA. The CDR3 DNA sequence: TGTGCCAGCAGCCGAGGGACAGGGGGTAATGAGCAGTTCTTC. It codes for CASSRGTGGNEQFF.

The chain has TRBV27 and TRBJ1-2, with 7 bases that match TRBD1. With 3 bases clipped from V and 3 bases from J, the junction kept 4 bases outside the gene matches. CDR1 is MNHEY, CDR2 SMNVEV, per germline (reference sequence). The CDR3 loop spans 14 amino acids. The chain's CDR3 is CASSLGGTDYGYTF. Here the CDR3 DNA reads TGTGCCAGCAGTTTGGGGGGGACAGACTATGGCTACACCTTC.

This clone was seen more than once but under ten times. The V call is TRBV4-1, the J call TRBJ2-1, with D perhaps TRBD2 (6 bases). This CDR3 region has 17 residues. With 2 bases removed from V and 1 base from J, the gap between germline ends came to 15 bases. The V gene's germline CDR1 is MGHRA and CDR2 YSYEKL. The CDR3: CASSQTLGSGSYNEQFF. CDR3 sequence (DNA): TGCGCCAGCAGCCAAACCCTAGGAAGCGGGTCCTACAATGAGCAGTTCTTC.

This clone came up once. V and J are TRBV20-1 and TRBJ1-2; D might be TRBD1 (5 bases). The V gene's germline CDR1 is DFQATT and CDR2 SNEGSKA (reference sequence). V was shortened by 2 bases and J by 7 bases, with 8 bases between the two germline ends. CDR3 length: 11 residues. In DNA form, the CDR3 reads TGCAGTGCTAGACAGGGCAGTGGCTACACCTTC. It codes for CSARQGSGYTF.

This chain connects TRBV10-3 to TRBJ2-5; maybe TRBD1 (6 bases). This CDR3 has 14 amino acids. Germline V lookup: CDR1 ENHRY, CDR2 SYGVKD. Trimming pared 7 bases from V and 5 bases from J, leaving 17 bases between. CDR3 in DNA: TGTGCCATCAAGCTATCAGGGGCTGATGAGACCCAGTACTTC. It translates to CAIKLSGADETQYF.

This chain joins TRBV27 and TRBJ2-7; D is possibly TRBD1 (6 bases). CDR1 is MNHEY and CDR2 is SMNVEV in the germline V gene (reference sequence). The V end lost 6 bases, the J end lost 6 bases, and 24 bases lay between the germline ends. This CDR3 is 16 amino acids long. The CDR3 region is CASSYIPGQGNGEQYF. The CDR3, as DNA: TGTGCCAGCAGCTACATCCCGGGTCAGGGGAACGGCGAGCAGTACTTC.

The chain employs TRBV27 and TRBJ2-7; weak D call: TRBD2 (7 bases). The CDR3 is 17 residues long. The V and J ends lost 2 bases and 11 bases respectively, with 28 bases between them. From germline, CDR1 is MNHEY and CDR2 SMNVEV (reference sequence). The CDR3 DNA reads as TGTGCCAGCAGTTTAAGGGGGGGGTGGGACGCTCCCAGGAGGGAGTACTTC. This codes for CASSLRGGWDAPRREYF.

This chain uses TRBV29-1 with TRBJ1-1; D is undetermined. In germline, CDR1 is SQVTM, CDR2 ANQGSEA. With 4 bases removed from V and 1 base from J, the gap between germline ends came to 10 bases. The CDR3 is made up of 13 amino acids. CDR3 in DNA: TGCAGCGTTGTTTCGGGGAAGAACACTGAAGCTTTCTTT. Translation: CSVVSGKNTEAFF.

V gene TRBV29-1 combines with J gene TRBJ1-2, with 10 bases matching TRBD1. Trimming cost V 4 bases and J 7 bases; bases outside gene matches: 6. From germline, CDR1 is SQVTM and CDR2 ANQGSEA. The CDR3 extends over 13 amino acids. The CDR3 DNA sequence: TGCAGCGTTGCCCGACAGGGGGCGTCTGGCTACACCTTC. Encoded protein: CSVARQGASGYTF. The full variable domain, with the rest looked up from reference TRBV29-1 and TRBJ1-2, is SAVISQKPSRDICQRGTSLTIQCQVDSQVTMMFWYRQQPGQSLTLIATANQGSEATYESGFVIDKFPISRPNLTFSTLTVSNMSPEDSSIYLCSVARQGASGYTFGSGTRLTVV.

The gene calls are TRBV5-1 and TRBJ1-1, with 8 bases lining up with TRBD1. The germline CDR1 and CDR2 sequences are SGHRS and YFSETQ. V lost 3 bases and J lost 0; bases outside the gene matches: 16. The CDR3 sequence is 19 residues long. CDR3 protein: CASSYNMPGTGAMNTEAFF. Here the CDR3 DNA reads TGCGCCAGCAGCTATAATATGCCCGGGACAGGAGCCATGAACACTGAAGCTTTCTTT.